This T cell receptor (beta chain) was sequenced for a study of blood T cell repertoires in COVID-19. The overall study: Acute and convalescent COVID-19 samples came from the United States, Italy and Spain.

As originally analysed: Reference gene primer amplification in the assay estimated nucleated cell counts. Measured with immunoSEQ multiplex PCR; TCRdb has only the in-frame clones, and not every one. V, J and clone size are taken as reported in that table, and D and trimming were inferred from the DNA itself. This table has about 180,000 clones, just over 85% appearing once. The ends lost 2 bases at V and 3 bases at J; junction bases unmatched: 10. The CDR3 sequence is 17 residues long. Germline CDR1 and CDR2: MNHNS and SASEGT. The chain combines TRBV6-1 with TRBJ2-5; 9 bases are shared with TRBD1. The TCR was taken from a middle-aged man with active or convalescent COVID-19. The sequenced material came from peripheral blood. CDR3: CASSETPGTGTKETQYF. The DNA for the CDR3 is TGTGCCAGCAGTGAAACGCCCGGGACAGGGACTAAAGAGACCCAGTACTTC.